Listed below are T cell receptor beta chains from one sample, sequenced in a study of control samples from healthy donors and cancer patients. The repertoire was sequenced with immunoSEQ multiplex PCR; TCRdb's copy has only in-frame clones and lacks some. The repertoire has about 100,000 clones, more than 85% of them found once; the top ten carry more than 15%. Sequencing was done on a sample of blood. All receptors derive from a woman in her fifties or sixties in good health. Each CDR3 is given with its conserved first and last residue. Fields, in order: clone size, D gene, V gene, J gene, CDR3 length, CDR3 DNA, CDR3 protein. The D gene is left open where the match is weak. Clone size is stated in some rows and not others, as once, few, many or a class when expanded.

clone size: once
D gene: .
V gene: TRBV6-6
J gene: TRBJ2-5
CDR3 length: 15
CDR3 DNA: TGTGCCAGCAGTTACTCGTATGTGCGGGAAGAGACCCAGTACTTC
CDR3 protein: CASSYSYVREETQYF

clone size: .
D gene: TRBD1
V gene: TRBV7-2
J gene: TRBJ1-4
CDR3 length: 15
CDR3 DNA: TGTGCCAGCAGCAGCCGACAGGGCTCTAATGAAAAACTGTTTTTT
CDR3 protein: CASSSRQGSNEKLFF

clone size: .
D gene: .
V gene: TRBV27
J gene: TRBJ2-3
CDR3 length: 15
CDR3 DNA: TGTGCCAGCAGCCTTTACCCTAGTTTAGAAGATACGCAGTATTTT
CDR3 protein: CASSLYPSLEDTQYF

clone size: .
D gene: .
V gene: TRBV3-1/TRBV3-2
J gene: TRBJ1-6
CDR3 length: 14
CDR3 DNA: TGTGCCAGCAGCCAGGATTATTGGAATTCACCCCTCCACTTT
CDR3 protein: CASSQDYWNSPLHF

clone size: .
D gene: TRBD2
V gene: TRBV5-1
J gene: TRBJ2-2
CDR3 length: 17
CDR3 DNA: TGCGCCAGTCGGACAGGACTAGCGGACGCGAACACCGGGGAGCTGTTTTTT
CDR3 protein: CASRTGLADANTGELFF

clone size: .
D gene: .
V gene: TRBV12-3/TRBV12-4
J gene: TRBJ2-2
CDR3 length: 13
CDR3 DNA: TGTGCCAGCAGCCACGGGAACACCGGGGAGCTGTTTTTT
CDR3 protein: CASSHGNTGELFF

clone size: .
D gene: .
V gene: TRBV7-9
J gene: TRBJ1-3
CDR3 length: 14
CDR3 DNA: TGTGCCAGCAGCCCCTGGGGTTCTGGAAACACCATATATTTT
CDR3 protein: CASSPWGSGNTIYF

clone size: .
D gene: TRBD1
V gene: TRBV19
J gene: TRBJ2-5
CDR3 length: 15
CDR3 DNA: TGTGCCAGTAGTCGGGACAGGGGGCGGTTTGAGACCCAGTACTTC
CDR3 protein: CASSRDRGRFETQYF

clone size: once
D gene: .
V gene: TRBV7-2
J gene: TRBJ2-1
CDR3 length: 13
CDR3 DNA: TGTGCCAGCAGCTCGGTCTCTAGTATAGAGCAGTTCTTC
CDR3 protein: CASSSVSSIEQFF

clone size: .
D gene: TRBD1
V gene: TRBV29-1
J gene: TRBJ1-4
CDR3 length: 13
CDR3 DNA: TGCAGCGTTGTGGGGACAGGGTTTGAAAAACTGTTTTTT
CDR3 protein: CSVVGTGFEKLFF

clone size: .
D gene: .
V gene: TRBV29-1
J gene: TRBJ1-5
CDR3 length: 11
CDR3 DNA: TGCAGCGTTGGGCCAGATCAGCCCCAGCATTTT
CDR3 protein: CSVGPDQPQHF

clone size: .
D gene: TRBD1
V gene: TRBV6-1
J gene: TRBJ2-3
CDR3 length: 15
CDR3 DNA: TGTGCCAGCAGTGAATGGACAGGGAAAGCAGATACGCAGTATTTT
CDR3 protein: CASSEWTGKADTQYF

clone size: .
D gene: .
V gene: TRBV5-8
J gene: TRBJ2-3
CDR3 length: 14
CDR3 DNA: TGTGCCAGCAGCTCCAGGGTTACCACAGATACGCAGTATTTT
CDR3 protein: CASSSRVTTDTQYF

clone size: .
D gene: .
V gene: TRBV20-1
J gene: TRBJ1-2
CDR3 length: 12
CDR3 DNA: TGCAGTGCTAGTGGCGGGAGCTATGGCTACACCTTC
CDR3 protein: CSASGGSYGYTF

clone size: .
D gene: .
V gene: TRBV3-1/TRBV3-2
J gene: TRBJ2-1
CDR3 length: 11
CDR3 DNA: TGTGCCAGCAGCCTCGCAAATGAGCAGTTCTTC
CDR3 protein: CASSLANEQFF

clone size: .
D gene: .
V gene: TRBV7-2
J gene: TRBJ1-6
CDR3 length: 15
CDR3 DNA: TGTGCCAGCAGCCTCACCGTCGGGGGGCGAACACCCCTCCACTTT
CDR3 protein: CASSLTVGGRTPLHF

clone size: .
D gene: .
V gene: TRBV12-3/TRBV12-4
J gene: TRBJ2-3
CDR3 length: 12
CDR3 DNA: TGTGCCAGCAGCTCGGCGCACTATACGCAGTATTTT
CDR3 protein: CASSSAHYTQYF

clone size: .
D gene: TRBD1
V gene: TRBV19
J gene: TRBJ2-1
CDR3 length: 18
CDR3 DNA: TGTGCCAGTAGTATCCCCTCCGGGACAGTCGGGGCGTACAATGAGCAGTTCTTC
CDR3 protein: CASSIPSGTVGAYNEQFF

clone size: once
D gene: TRBD2
V gene: TRBV19
J gene: TRBJ2-2
CDR3 length: 18
CDR3 DNA: TGTGCCAGTAGTAAGGGACTAGCGGGAGGTCGTCCCACCGGGGAGCTGTTTTTT
CDR3 protein: CASSKGLAGGRPTGELFF

clone size: .
D gene: .
V gene: TRBV5-8
J gene: TRBJ1-5
CDR3 length: 12
CDR3 DNA: TGTGCCAGCAGCAGATTGGGTCAGCCCCAGCATTTT
CDR3 protein: CASSRLGQPQHF

clone size: .
D gene: .
V gene: TRBV21-1
J gene: TRBJ1-2
CDR3 length: 20
CDR3 DNA: TGTGCCAGCAACTATTTACCGGGACAGGGAATGTCAGGCTCTAACTATGGCTACACCTTC
CDR3 protein: CASNYLPGQGMSGSNYGYTF

clone size: .
D gene: .
V gene: TRBV7-9
J gene: TRBJ1-2
CDR3 length: 16
CDR3 DNA: TGTGCCAGCAGCTCACAGAATCGACAGTCGATCTATGGCTACACCTTC
CDR3 protein: CASSSQNRQSIYGYTF

clone size: .
D gene: .
V gene: TRBV9
J gene: TRBJ2-5
CDR3 length: 16
CDR3 DNA: TGTGCCAGCAGCTCCTTACAGGGTACTTACGGAGAGACCCAGTACTTC
CDR3 protein: CASSSLQGTYGETQYF

clone size: .
D gene: TRBD1
V gene: TRBV6-6
J gene: TRBJ1-5
CDR3 length: 15
CDR3 DNA: TGTGCCAGCAGTTATAGACAGGGCGAAAATCAGCCCCAGCATTTT
CDR3 protein: CASSYRQGENQPQHF

clone size: .
D gene: .
V gene: TRBV29-1
J gene: TRBJ2-3
CDR3 length: 12
CDR3 DNA: TGCAGCGTTGAAGGTACAGGACATACGCAGTATTTT
CDR3 protein: CSVEGTGHTQYF

clone size: few
D gene: TRBD1
V gene: TRBV5-6
J gene: TRBJ1-2
CDR3 length: 15
CDR3 DNA: TGTGCCAGCAGCTTGCGGGACAGGGGTCCCCGTGGCTACACCTTC
CDR3 protein: CASSLRDRGPRGYTF

clone size: .
D gene: .
V gene: TRBV4-1
J gene: TRBJ1-1
CDR3 length: 14
CDR3 DNA: TGCGCCAGCAGCCAAGAGCTGGCGAGGACTGAAGCTTTCTTT
CDR3 protein: CASSQELARTEAFF

clone size: .
D gene: .
V gene: TRBV24-1
J gene: TRBJ2-2
CDR3 length: 14
CDR3 DNA: TGTGCCACCACCCCGGAGGGGAACACCGGGGAGCTGTTTTTT
CDR3 protein: CATTPEGNTGELFF

clone size: once
D gene: .
V gene: TRBV6-5
J gene: TRBJ1-6
CDR3 length: 16
CDR3 DNA: TGTGCCAGCAGTTCCGGAACCAGGGGATTCAATTCACCCCTCCACTTT
CDR3 protein: CASSSGTRGFNSPLHF

clone size: once
D gene: TRBD1
V gene: TRBV29-1
J gene: TRBJ2-7
CDR3 length: 13
CDR3 DNA: TGCAGCGTTGAAGGGACAGGGGAATACGAGCAGTACTTC
CDR3 protein: CSVEGTGEYEQYF

clone size: .
D gene: TRBD2
V gene: TRBV9
J gene: TRBJ2-1
CDR3 length: 15
CDR3 DNA: TGTGCCAGCAGCGTAGGTCGGGGGGGAAGGAGTGAGCAGTTCTTC
CDR3 protein: CASSVGRGGRSEQFF

clone size: .
D gene: .
V gene: TRBV27
J gene: TRBJ1-3
CDR3 length: 15
CDR3 DNA: TGTGCCAGCAGTTTATCTCTGCTCACTGGAAACACCATATATTTT
CDR3 protein: CASSLSLLTGNTIYF

clone size: .
D gene: .
V gene: TRBV19
J gene: TRBJ1-2
CDR3 length: 15
CDR3 DNA: TGTGCCAGTAGTATAGAATACAGTCCAAACTATGGCTACACCTTC
CDR3 protein: CASSIEYSPNYGYTF

clone size: .
D gene: .
V gene: TRBV5-8
J gene: TRBJ1-1
CDR3 length: 9
CDR3 DNA: TGTGCCAGCAGCGTGACAGCTCCGTTT
CDR3 protein: CASSVTAPF

clone size: .
D gene: TRBD1
V gene: TRBV3-1/TRBV3-2
J gene: TRBJ1-5
CDR3 length: 17
CDR3 DNA: TGTGCCAGCAGCCAAGGCCCAGACAGGGGCCGAAATCAGCCCCAGCATTTT
CDR3 protein: CASSQGPDRGRNQPQHF

clone size: .
D gene: .
V gene: TRBV7-9
J gene: TRBJ2-1
CDR3 length: 12
CDR3 DNA: TGTGCCAGCAGCTTAATCGCGTCCGAGCAGTTCTTC
CDR3 protein: CASSLIASEQFF

clone size: .
D gene: .
V gene: TRBV19
J gene: TRBJ2-3
CDR3 length: 16
CDR3 DNA: TGTGCCAGTGTCGACCCGGGACAAAAAAAGGGAGATACGCAGTATTTT
CDR3 protein: CASVDPGQKKGDTQYF